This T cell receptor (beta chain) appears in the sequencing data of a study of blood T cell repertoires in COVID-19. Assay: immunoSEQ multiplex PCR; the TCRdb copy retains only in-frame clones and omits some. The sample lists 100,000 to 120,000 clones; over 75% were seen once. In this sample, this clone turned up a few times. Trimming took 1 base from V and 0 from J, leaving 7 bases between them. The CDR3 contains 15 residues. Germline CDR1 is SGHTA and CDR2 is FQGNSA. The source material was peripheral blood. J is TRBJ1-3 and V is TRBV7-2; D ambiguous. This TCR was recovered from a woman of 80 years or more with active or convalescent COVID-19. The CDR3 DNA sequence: TGTGCCAGCAGCTTAGGGCTGTTCTCTGGAAACACCATATATTTT. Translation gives CASSLGLFSGNTIYF.